This TCR beta chain was captured by sequencing in a study of T cells in Graves' hyperthyroidism and ophthalmopathy. The length of the CDR3 is 18 residues. V was cut by 3 bases and J by 0 bases, with 16 bases left in between. Looked up from germline, CDR1 is SGHRS and CDR2 is YFSETQ. Source material for PBMCs was less than 12 ml fresh peripheral blood. What was amplified from RNA transcripts were TCR beta CDR3 regions. Primed by the HTBI set, a first-round RT-PCR was run on the TCR CDR3. TCRdb re-called the multiplex PCR reads through MiXCR, storing one row per CDR3 protein. The data hold under 800,000 distinct CDR3 sequences, with 12% to 15% observed a single time.

Specimen: blood. J is TRBJ2-6 and V is TRBV5-1; D is possibly TRBD1 (6 bases). The sequence was obtained from a young woman with Graves' hyperthyroidism. As DNA, the CDR3 is TGCGCCAGCAGCTCCTCAGGGGCTATCATCTCTGGGGCCAACGTCCTGACTTTC. This translates into CASSSSGAIISGANVLTF.